Presented here are 11 T cell receptor beta chains from one specimen sequenced in a study of blood T cell repertoires in COVID-19. Generated by immunoSEQ multiplex PCR, the TCRdb table keeps only in-frame clones and is missing some. The sample yields about 73,000 clones, around 82% seen once. Sample: peripheral blood. These TCRs come from a man aged 50 or older with active COVID-19.

V usage is TRBV10-3 and J usage is TRBJ2-1; possibly TRBD2 for D (7 bases). The CDR3 has 14 amino acids. Germline assignment: CDR1 ENHRY and CDR2 SYGVKD. The V and J ends lost 10 bases and 3 bases respectively, with 16 bases between them. The CDR3 bases are TGTGCCACCCATCAGGGGAGGGACTACAATGAGCAGTTCTTC. Translated: CATHQGRDYNEQFF.

The chain links TRBV11-2 to TRBJ2-1; the D is unclear. Trimming stripped 3 bases from V and 0 bases from J, with 6 bases between. The CDR3 spans 14 residues. CDR1 and CDR2 from the germline V gene are SGHAT and FQNNGV. CDR3 protein: CASSLASSYNEQFF. In DNA, the CDR3 is TGTGCCAGCAGCTTGGCTTCCTCCTACAATGAGCAGTTCTTC.

The chain links TRBV21-1 to TRBJ2-6; the D segment call TRBD1 is taken from the table without a DNA check. TRBV21-1 is a recognized pseudogene. The CDR3 length is 19 residues. As DNA, the CDR3 is TGTGCCAGCAGCACTTACGACAGCCAGCCCCCATCTGGGGCCAACGTCCTGACTTTC. Translation gives CASSTYDSQPPSGANVLTF.

This chain joins TRBV4-1 and TRBJ1-6; D not resolved. The germline V gene has CDR1 MGHRA and CDR2 YSYEKL. The CDR3 loop spans 15 amino acids. V was pared by 6 bases and J by 7 bases, with 16 bases between. CDR3 region: CASSDAVRPNSPLHF. The DNA of the CDR3 is TGCGCCAGCAGTGACGCGGTCCGGCCCAATTCACCCCTCCACTTT.

The rearrangement links TRBV7-9 to TRBJ2-7; D might be TRBD1 (7 bases). V lost 6 bases to trimming and J lost 7 bases, with 16 bases between them. CDR3 length: 13 amino acids. Germline CDR1 is SEHNR and CDR2 is FQNEAQ (reference sequence). The CDR3 spells CASRLKGAGEQYF. The CDR3 coding sequence is TGTGCCAGCAGATTGAAGGGGGCGGGGGAGCAGTACTTC.

This chain links TRBV7-2 with TRBJ1-2; TRBD1 aligns across 7 bases. The CDR3 is 14 amino acids. CDR1 is SGHTA, CDR2 FQGNSA, per germline. With V trimmed by 4 bases and J by 3 bases, 5 bases remained unmatched. The CDR3 protein is CASSSQQGYYGYTF. The CDR3 region has the DNA TGTGCCAGCAGCTCACAACAGGGGTACTATGGCTACACCTTC.

The rearrangement uses TRBV5-1 and TRBJ1-1; D gene ambiguous. Germline V gene sequence: CDR1 SGHRS, CDR2 YFSETQ. Trimming took off 2 bases at V and 2 bases at J, with 10 bases between the two ends. The CDR3 spans 14 residues. This CDR3 is CASSFYGENTEAFF. In DNA form, the CDR3 reads TGCGCCAGCAGCTTCTACGGTGAAAACACTGAAGCTTTCTTT.

This clone was counted a few times. The chain employs TRBV23-1 and TRBJ1-6; TRBD1 agrees at 7 bases. TRBV23-1 falls under the ORF class, with uncertain function. CDR3 length: 15 residues. V lost 8 bases, J lost 6 bases, and 10 bases stayed unmatched. The CDR3 spells CASLSRTGLNSPLHF. In DNA, the CDR3 is TGCGCCAGCCTATCGCGGACAGGCCTTAATTCACCCCTCCACTTT.

J is TRBJ2-1 and V is TRBV6-5; possibly TRBD2 for D (7 bases). The CDR3 is 14 residues long. V lost 6 bases, J lost 5 bases, and 14 bases lay in between. Germline CDR1 is MNHEY and CDR2 is SVGAGI. The DNA for the CDR3 is TGTGCCAGCAGGCCCCCGGGGGGCGACAATGAGCAGTTCTTC. Protein: CASRPPGGDNEQFF.

The gene calls are TRBV9 and TRBJ2-3; 13 positions match TRBD2. The CDR3 is made up of 16 amino acids. V was clipped by 3 bases and J by 4 bases; unmatched bases: 5. The V gene's germline CDR1 is SGDLS and CDR2 YYNGEE. DNA for the CDR3: TGTGCCAGCAGCGGGCCGACTAGCGGGAGGCCAGATACGCAGTATTTT. Protein: CASSGPTSGRPDTQYF.

This chain links TRBV6-5 with TRBJ2-1; TRBD2 matches 12 bases. CDR1 MNHEY and CDR2 SVGAGI come from the germline V gene. Germline trimming cut 6 bases from V and 8 bases from J; bases unmatched to any gene: 8. This CDR3 has 15 amino acids. CDR3 coding DNA: TGTGCCAGCAGGGGACTAGCGGGCGGTAACGATGAGCAGTTCTTC. Encoded protein: CASRGLAGGNDEQFF.